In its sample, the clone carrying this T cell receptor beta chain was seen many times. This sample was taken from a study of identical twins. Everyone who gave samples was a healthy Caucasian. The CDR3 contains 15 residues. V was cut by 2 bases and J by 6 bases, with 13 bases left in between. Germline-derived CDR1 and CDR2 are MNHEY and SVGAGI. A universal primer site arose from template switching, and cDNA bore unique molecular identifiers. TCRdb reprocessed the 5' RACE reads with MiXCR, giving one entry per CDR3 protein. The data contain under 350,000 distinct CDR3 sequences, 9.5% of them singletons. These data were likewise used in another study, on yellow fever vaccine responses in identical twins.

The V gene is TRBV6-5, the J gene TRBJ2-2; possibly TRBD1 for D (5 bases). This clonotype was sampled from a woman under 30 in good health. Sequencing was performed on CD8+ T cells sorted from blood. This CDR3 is CASSYGPGFAGELFF. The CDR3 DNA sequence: TGTGCCAGCAGTTACGGCCCAGGGTTCGCCGGGGAGCTGTTTTTT.